A selection of T cell receptor beta chains follows, all from one sample in a study of cytomegalovirus exposure and HLA in healthy donors. Repertoires were generated with immunoSEQ multiplex PCR, while TCRdb's copy carries only in-frame clones and drops some. Of 65,000 to 85,000 clones in the sample, about three quarters were seen once. Sequencing used PBMCs. All receptors derive from a male donor in good health and CMV-seropositive. The CDR3 runs from the conserved cysteine through the conserved F or W. Fields, in order: V gene, D gene, J gene, clone size, CDR3 protein, CDR3 DNA. D genes are given only for firm matches. Clone size is given for some rows only: seen once, a few or many times, or a class if the clone is expanded.

V gene: TRBV18
D gene: NA
J gene: TRBJ2-1
clone size: NA
CDR3 protein: CASSPLLFSEEQFF
CDR3 DNA: TGTGCCAGCTCACCACTCCTGTTTAGTGAAGAGCAGTTCTTC

V gene: TRBV4-2
D gene: TRBD2
J gene: TRBJ2-1
clone size: NA
CDR3 protein: CASSQDPASGRASGQFF
CDR3 DNA: TGTGCCAGCAGCCAAGACCCGGCTAGCGGGAGGGCCTCGGGTCAGTTCTTC

V gene: TRBV7-3
D gene: NA
J gene: TRBJ2-5
clone size: NA
CDR3 protein: CASSLFLSETQYF
CDR3 DNA: TGTGCCAGCAGCTTATTCCTCAGTGAGACCCAGTACTTC

V gene: TRBV29-1
D gene: NA
J gene: TRBJ2-3
clone size: NA
CDR3 protein: CSVDSGTDTQYF
CDR3 DNA: TGCAGCGTCGACTCCGGCACAGATACGCAGTATTTT

V gene: TRBV6-1
D gene: TRBD1
J gene: TRBJ2-7
clone size: NA
CDR3 protein: CASREGTGGRYEQYF
CDR3 DNA: TGTGCCAGCAGGGAAGGGACAGGGGGCCGATACGAGCAGTACTTC

V gene: TRBV10-3
D gene: NA
J gene: TRBJ1-2
clone size: NA
CDR3 protein: CAITEGVGGYTF
CDR3 DNA: TGTGCCATCACCGAAGGGGTGGGTGGCTACACCTTC

V gene: TRBV28
D gene: TRBD1
J gene: TRBJ1-1
clone size: few
CDR3 protein: CASSFWTGVTEAFF
CDR3 DNA: TGTGCCAGCAGTTTTTGGACAGGGGTGACTGAAGCTTTCTTT

V gene: TRBV9
D gene: NA
J gene: TRBJ1-6
clone size: NA
CDR3 protein: CASSVSTGAYNSPLHF
CDR3 DNA: TGTGCCAGCAGCGTATCAACAGGAGCCTATAATTCACCCCTCCACTTT

V gene: TRBV30
D gene: NA
J gene: TRBJ2-5
clone size: once
CDR3 protein: CAWSTLTNYQETQYF
CDR3 DNA: TGTGCCTGGTCGACGCTGACTAATTACCAAGAGACCCAGTACTTC

V gene: TRBV7-9
D gene: TRBD1
J gene: TRBJ2-2
clone size: NA
CDR3 protein: CASSYTGGNTGELFF
CDR3 DNA: TGTGCCAGCAGCTACACAGGGGGCAACACCGGGGAGCTGTTTTTT

V gene: TRBV2
D gene: TRBD2
J gene: TRBJ2-3
clone size: NA
CDR3 protein: CASRTGGSGADTQYF
CDR3 DNA: TGTGCCAGCAGGACGGGGGGAAGTGGGGCAGATACGCAGTATTTT

V gene: TRBV6-5
D gene: TRBD2
J gene: TRBJ2-1
clone size: NA
CDR3 protein: CASRLLAGGGNEQFF
CDR3 DNA: TGTGCCAGCAGGCTACTAGCGGGAGGGGGAAATGAGCAGTTCTTC

V gene: TRBV4-3
D gene: TRBD1
J gene: TRBJ2-5
clone size: NA
CDR3 protein: CASSKGAVQETQYF
CDR3 DNA: TGCGCCAGCAGCAAGGGGGCAGTCCAAGAGACCCAGTACTTC

V gene: TRBV30
D gene: TRBD1
J gene: TRBJ1-6
clone size: NA
CDR3 protein: CAWSVPTGGANSPLHF
CDR3 DNA: TGTGCCTGGAGTGTACCGACAGGGGGAGCGAATTCACCCCTCCACTTT